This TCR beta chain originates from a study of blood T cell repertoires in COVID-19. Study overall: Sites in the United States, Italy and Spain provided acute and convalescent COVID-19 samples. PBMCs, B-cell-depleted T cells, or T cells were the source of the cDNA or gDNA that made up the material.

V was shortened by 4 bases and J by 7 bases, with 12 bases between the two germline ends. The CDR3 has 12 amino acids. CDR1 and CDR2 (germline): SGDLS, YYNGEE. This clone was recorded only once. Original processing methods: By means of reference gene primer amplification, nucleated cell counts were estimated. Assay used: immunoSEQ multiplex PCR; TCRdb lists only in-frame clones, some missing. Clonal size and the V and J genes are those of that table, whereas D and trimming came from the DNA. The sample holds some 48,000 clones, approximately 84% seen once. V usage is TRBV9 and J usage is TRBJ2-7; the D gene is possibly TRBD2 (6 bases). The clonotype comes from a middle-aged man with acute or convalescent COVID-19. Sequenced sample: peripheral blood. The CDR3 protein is CASSPTGGEQYF. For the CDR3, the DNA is TGTGCCAGCAGCCCTACCGGAGGGGAGCAGTACTTC.